One and the same sample provided the 28 T cell receptor beta chains below, sequenced in a study of OX40 agonist ivuxolimab in advanced cancers. The data were produced by immunoSEQ multiplex PCR, yet TCRdb's version contains in-frame clones alone and is incomplete. The sample has more than 65,000 clones, around 94% seen once; the top ten hold approximately 14%. This specimen was CD4+ or CD8+ T cells sorted from blood, taken in a trial of the OX40 agonist ivuxolimab. The receptors come from an adult with an advanced solid tumor such as melanoma, head and neck, liver or kidney cancer.

The chain carries TRBV14 and TRBJ1-2, with D maybe TRBD1 (5 bases). The CDR3 consists of 17 residues. Trimming left V 0 bases short and J 0 bases short, with 14 bases between. CDR1 is SGHDN and CDR2 is FVKESK in the germline V gene. This CDR3 reads CASSQDRTGTTNYGYTF. CDR3 nucleotide sequence: TGTGCCAGCAGCCAAGATCGAACAGGAACCACTAACTATGGCTACACCTTC.

The V gene is TRBV30, the J gene TRBJ2-3; TRBD2 matches 8 bases. With 2 bases clipped from V and 2 bases from J, the junction kept 3 bases outside the gene matches. This CDR3 region has 14 residues. CDR1 is GTSNPN, CDR2 SVGIG, per germline (reference sequence). This CDR3 reads CAWSLAGFTDTQYF. The CDR3 coding sequence is TGTGCCTGGAGTTTAGCGGGGTTCACAGATACGCAGTATTTT.

The chain employs TRBV19 and TRBJ1-1, with D tentatively TRBD1 (5 bases). The germline V and J ends were trimmed by 1 base and 7 bases, with 10 bases remaining between them. The CDR3 is made up of 13 amino acids. The germline CDR1 and CDR2 sequences are LNHDA and SQIVND (reference sequence). The CDR3 DNA is TGTGCCAGTAGTATAGGCGCAGGGAATGAAGCTTTCTTT. As protein: CASSIGAGNEAFF.

This clone was counted only a few times. The J gene is TRBJ1-2, the V gene TRBV7-9; D may be TRBD1 (5 bases). Trimming removed 5 bases from V and 8 bases from J, with 18 bases in between. This CDR3 has 14 amino acids. The germline gives CDR1 SEHNR, CDR2 FQNEAQ (reference sequence). For the CDR3, the DNA is TGTGCCAGCAGCCCCCTGGGGGGTTCTGACGGCTACACCTTC. It is translated as CASSPLGGSDGYTF.

CDR3 DNA: TGTGCCACACCGGGACACTCGAACACTGAAGCTTTCTTT. This translates into CATPGHSNTEAFF. The V and J genes are TRBV2 and TRBJ1-1; D is possibly TRBD1 (6 bases). Germline loops: CDR1 SNHLY, CDR2 FYNNEI. The CDR3 has 13 amino acids. Trimming shortened V by 10 bases and J by 1 base, and 13 bases separated the two germline ends.

V is TRBV7-8 and J is TRBJ1-2; TRBD1 aligns across 9 bases. CDR1 and CDR2 (germline): SGHVS, FQNEAQ. CDR3 length: 15 amino acids. V shed 1 base and J 3 bases; nucleotides not matched to a gene: 3. CDR3 DNA sequence: TGTGCCAGCAGCTTAGGATGGACAGGGGACTATGGCTACACCTTC. Protein product: CASSLGWTGDYGYTF. The full variable domain, with the rest looked up from reference TRBV7-8 and TRBJ1-2, is GAGVSQSPRYKVAKRGQDVALRCDPISGHVSLFWYQQALGQGPEFLTYFQNEAQLDKSGLPSDRFFAERPEGSVSTLKIQRTQQEDSAVYLCASSLGWTGDYGYTFGSGTRLTVV.

The chain joins TRBV7-2 to TRBJ2-1, with 7 nucleotides matching TRBD2. From germline, CDR1 is SGHTA and CDR2 FQGNSA. The CDR3 consists of 15 residues. The ends lost 1 base at V and 6 bases at J; junction bases unmatched: 6. The CDR3 DNA sequence: TGTGCCAGCAGCTTAGGTCTAGCGGTACGCAATGAGCAGTTCTTC. Its translation is CASSLGLAVRNEQFF.

This chain links TRBV4-1 with TRBJ2-2; D possibly corresponds to TRBD1 (6 bases). The germline V and J ends were trimmed by 3 bases and 5 bases, with 16 bases remaining between them. The CDR3 consists of 16 residues. CDR1 is MGHRA, CDR2 YSYEKL, per germline. CDR3: CASSQRGMEWTGELFF. Written as DNA, the CDR3 is TGCGCCAGCAGCCAGAGGGGGATGGAATGGACCGGGGAGCTGTTTTTT.

V and J are TRBV23-1 and TRBJ1-4; D is perhaps TRBD1 (5 bases). TRBV23-1 is an open reading frame, and its role is uncertain. With 7 bases removed from V and 7 bases from J, the gap between germline ends came to 19 bases. The CDR3 length is 15 residues. DNA of the CDR3: TGCGCCAGCACCCTATGCGCGCCGGGGGGTGAAAAACTGTTTTTT. Its protein product is CASTLCAPGGEKLFF.

This chain joins TRBV7-8 and TRBJ1-1; D remains ambiguous. In germline, CDR1 is SGHVS, CDR2 FQNEAQ. This CDR3 contains 14 residues. Trimming stripped 0 bases from V and 0 bases from J, with 5 bases between. The CDR3 spells CASSLAGMNTEAFF. The CDR3 DNA reads TGTGCCAGCAGCTTAGCCGGGATGAACACTGAAGCTTTCTTT.

This chain links TRBV4-1 with TRBJ1-1, with unresolved D. In germline, CDR1 is MGHRA, CDR2 YSYEKL. The V end lost 5 bases, the J end lost 3 bases, and 10 bases lay between the germline ends. This CDR3 contains 13 residues. CDR3 in amino acids: CASSGPFYTEAFF. The CDR3 DNA reads TGCGCCAGCAGCGGGCCCTTTTACACTGAAGCTTTCTTT.

The chain is built from TRBV2 and TRBJ1-5; 11 bases align to TRBD1. The V gene end was trimmed by 7 bases and the J gene end by 6 bases; junction bases not matched to a gene: 8. The CDR3 has 15 amino acids. The germline V gene encodes CDR1 SNHLY and CDR2 FYNNEI. Here the CDR3 DNA reads TGTGCCAGCAATTTTGGGACAGGGGGAGGTCAGCCCCAGCATTTT. As protein: CASNFGTGGGQPQHF.

This chain links TRBV7-9 with TRBJ2-7, with TRBD1 matching 10 bases. The junction had 4 bases not matched to a gene; V was cut back by 2 bases and J by 0 bases. The CDR3 extends over 16 amino acids. CDR1 is SEHNR, CDR2 FQNEAQ, per germline (reference sequence). The CDR3 nucleotides read TGTGCCAGCAGCTTAAGAGGACAGGGGGGCTCCTACGAGCAGTACTTC. Protein: CASSLRGQGGSYEQYF.

The gene calls are TRBV7-9 and TRBJ2-7; 12 bases are a match to TRBD2. CDR1 and CDR2 from the germline V gene are SEHNR and FQNEAQ (reference sequence). V lost 6 bases and J lost 4; bases outside the gene matches: 16. This CDR3 comprises 18 residues. The CDR3 spells CASSRSDLGLAGGYEQYF. CDR3 DNA: TGTGCCAGCAGTCGCTCCGACCTCGGCCTAGCGGGAGGGTACGAGCAGTACTTC.

This clone appeared once. The chain has TRBV14 and TRBJ2-4, with 7 bases identical to TRBD1. With V trimmed by 4 bases and J by 7 bases, 4 bases remained unmatched. Germline assignment: CDR1 SGHDN and CDR2 FVKESK. The CDR3 consists of 13 residues. CDR3 protein: CASSLRDSNIQYF. The CDR3 nucleotides read TGTGCCAGCAGCCTTCGGGACAGTAACATTCAGTACTTC.

This clone was counted once. The V and J genes are TRBV4-1 and TRBJ1-2; D unclear. Per the germline V gene, CDR1 is MGHRA and CDR2 is YSYEKL. CDR3 size: 14 residues. V lost 0 bases and J lost 4, with 9 bases in between. Here the CDR3 reads CASSQDPGSYGYTF. CDR3 nucleotides: TGCGCCAGCAGCCAAGATCCCGGGAGCTATGGCTACACCTTC.

V is TRBV7-9 and J is TRBJ1-1; D might be TRBD1 (6 bases). The ends were cut back, 5 bases at V and 0 bases at J, with 16 bases in the middle. The CDR3 contains 16 residues. Germline assignment: CDR1 SEHNR and CDR2 FQNEAQ (reference sequence). The CDR3, as DNA: TGTGCCAGCAGCGTCGAGGGGGGAATGATGAACACTGAAGCTTTCTTT. Amino acids: CASSVEGGMMNTEAFF.

The CDR3 DNA is TGTGCCAGCAGTGCCACTAGTTTTCCGGATACGCAGTATTTT. It specifies CASSATSFPDTQYF. The chain employs TRBV27 and TRBJ2-3, with a weak D call TRBD2 (5 bases). This CDR3 is built from 14 residues. The V gene lost 5 bases and the J gene lost 6 bases, with 15 bases spanning the gap. The V gene's germline CDR1 is MNHEY and CDR2 SMNVEV (reference sequence).

V is TRBV7-9 and J is TRBJ2-1, with D possibly matching TRBD2 (6 bases). Germline assignment: CDR1 SEHNR and CDR2 FQNEAQ (reference sequence). V lost 6 bases and J 0 bases, leaving 12 bases between the germline ends. The CDR3 length is 15 residues. The CDR3 is CASRYSGSSYNEQFF. DNA for the CDR3: TGTGCCAGCAGATATAGCGGCAGCTCCTACAATGAGCAGTTCTTC.

V usage is TRBV18 and J usage is TRBJ1-3; no reliable D call. The CDR3 length is 16 residues. Looked up from germline, CDR1 is KGHSH and CDR2 is LQKENI. V was trimmed by 0 bases and J by 0 bases, leaving 9 bases between them. The CDR3 DNA reads TGTGCCAGCTCACCACCAGACTCCTACTCTGGAAACACCATATATTTT. It codes for CASSPPDSYSGNTIYF.

The chain employs TRBV27 and TRBJ1-2; maybe TRBD1 (5 bases). Trimming removed 6 bases from V and 4 bases from J, with 21 bases in between. Germline CDR1 is MNHEY and CDR2 is SMNVEV (reference sequence). The CDR3 has 16 amino acids. The CDR3 DNA sequence: TGTGCCAGCAGCCCATCCTCCGAACGGGGACTCTATGGCTACACCTTC. It is translated as CASSPSSERGLYGYTF.

V is TRBV27 and J is TRBJ2-6, with 8 bases fitting TRBD1. The CDR3 spans 16 residues. Germline V lookup: CDR1 MNHEY, CDR2 SMNVEV (reference sequence). V was pared by 5 bases and J by 2 bases, with 5 bases of the junction left unmatched. CDR3 coding DNA: TGTGCCAGCAGTGCCCGACAGGGGACTGGGGCCAACGTCCTGACTTTC. This translates into CASSARQGTGANVLTF.

The J gene is TRBJ1-2, the V gene TRBV28, with D maybe TRBD1 (5 bases). The CDR3 is 11 amino acids. CDR1 MDHEN and CDR2 SYDVKM come from the germline V gene. Between the trimmed V and J ends, which lost 4 bases and 7 bases, there was a span of 7 bases. The CDR3 loop is CASSWGTGYTF. CDR3 bases: TGTGCCAGCAGTTGGGGGACTGGCTACACCTTC.

The gene calls are TRBV27 and TRBJ1-4, with D maybe TRBD1 (5 bases). The CDR3 totals 16 residues. Trimming removed 4 bases from V and 3 bases from J, with 15 bases in between. Germline V lookup: CDR1 MNHEY, CDR2 SMNVEV (reference sequence). This chain's CDR3 is CASSSLPGNSNEKLFF. CDR3 in DNA: TGTGCCAGCAGTTCCCTCCCAGGGAACTCTAATGAAAAACTGTTTTTT.

V is TRBV7-9 and J is TRBJ2-7, with a possible D match to TRBD1 (6 bases). Germline loops: CDR1 SEHNR, CDR2 FQNEAQ (reference sequence). V lost 5 bases, J lost 0 bases, and 8 bases lay in between. The CDR3 has 13 amino acids. The CDR3 coding sequence is TGTGCCAGCAGCCTGGACAGCTCCTACGAGCAGTACTTC. This gives the protein CASSLDSSYEQYF.

The V call is TRBV19, the J call TRBJ1-4, with unresolved D. Trimming removed 3 bases from V and 5 bases from J, with 13 bases in between. This CDR3 spans 15 amino acids. From germline, CDR1 is LNHDA and CDR2 SQIVND (reference sequence). The CDR3 coding sequence is TGTGCCAGTAGTATGTGGTCGGGTAAGAATGAAAAACTGTTTTTT. Amino acid sequence: CASSMWSGKNEKLFF.

J is TRBJ2-2 and V is TRBV25-1; perhaps TRBD1 as D (6 bases). The V and J ends lost 2 bases and 3 bases respectively, with 10 bases between them. The length of the CDR3 is 15 residues. Germline-derived CDR1 and CDR2 are MGHDK and SYGVNS. In nucleotides, the CDR3 is TGTGCCAGCAGTGAAAAAACAGGGCACACCGGGGAGCTGTTTTTT. It specifies CASSEKTGHTGELFF. Together with reference TRBV25-1 and TRBJ2-2, the CDR3 gives the full variable domain: EADIYQTPRYLVIGTGKKITLECSQTMGHDKMYWYQQDPGMELHLIHYSYGVNSTEKGDLSSESTVSRIRTEHFPLTLESARPSHTSQYLCASSEKTGHTGELFFGEGSRLTVL.

V and J are TRBV6-5 and TRBJ1-1, with 8 bases that match TRBD1. This CDR3 is 16 amino acids long. The germline V gene encodes CDR1 MNHEY and CDR2 SVGAGI. With V trimmed by 0 bases and J by 1 base, 4 bases remained unmatched. The CDR3 sequence is CASSYSRQGSNTEAFF. Here the CDR3 DNA reads TGTGCCAGCAGTTACTCCCGACAGGGGTCGAACACTGAAGCTTTCTTT.